What follows describes a single T cell receptor beta chain. Antigen: not known. J lost 5 bases, V lost 2 bases, and 11 bases had no gene match. This CDR3 is built from 17 residues. Germline V gene data show CDR1 as SEHNR and CDR2 as FQNEAQ (reference sequence). Researchers ran the PCR with 60 Vbeta and 13 Jbeta primers. The data were produced by immunoSEQ multiplex PCR, yet TCRdb's version contains in-frame clones alone and is incomplete. Here the sample spans approximately 150,000 clones, approximately 72% being singletons. This sample was included in a study of cytomegalovirus exposure and HLA in healthy donors. Study as a whole: In terms of ancestry, the Caucasian-associated cluster contained more than 65% of the approximately 380 genotyped donors. General study findings and limits: Generally TCR sequences proved uncommon, though certain public TCRs appeared in numerous donors. In a later analysis, V- and J-gene trimming of beta chains associated with a DCLRE1C missense variant, replicated independently.

Sequenced: PBMCs. This clonotype was obtained from a woman between 55 and 75 years old in good health and CMV-seronegative. This chain uses TRBV7-9 with TRBJ2-1; 8 bases are a match to TRBD2. The CDR3 nucleotides read TGTGCCAGCAGCTTAACCTTCGGGGGGGCCATTAACAATGAGCAGTTCTTC. Its translation is CASSLTFGGAINNEQFF.